The clone carrying this T cell receptor (gamma chain) appeared a few times. What it binds is not known. The TCRdb protein, from a much larger clone, departs from this DNA's translation at residue 6, likely by read error; the protein shown derives from the DNA. TCRdb re-called clones from the multiplex PCR reads using CATT. The sample records roughly 32,000 gamma-chain clones, over 1.1% being singletons. Vgamma9/Vdelta2+ and Vdelta2-negative gammadelta T cells were flow-sorted from PBMC for bulk sequencing. This entry comes from a study of γδ T cells in repeated Plasmodium falciparum infection. Points from the study as a whole: Compared with Australian children, Malian Vdelta2-negative repertoires seemed more clonal, less diverse, less shared.

Per germline, CDR1 VENAVY and CDR2 YDSYNSRV. This CDR3 region has 14 residues. J gave up 1 base and V 5 bases, and 4 bases lay outside the gene matches. The sequenced sample consisted of gamma-delta T cells from blood. This chain joins TRGV8 and TRGJP1. The sequence was obtained from a pool of human donors (malaria-infected and uninfected, not separated). The CDR3 loop is CATWAGTTGWFKIF. The CDR3 DNA is TGTGCCACCTGGGCCGGTACCACTGGTTGGTTCAAGATATTT.